Following are 26 T cell receptor beta chains from one sample sequenced in a study of cytomegalovirus exposure and HLA in healthy donors. With 60 Vbeta and 13 Jbeta primers, the PCR was carried out. Libraries were prepared by immunoSEQ multiplex PCR; TCRdb keeps only in-frame clonotypes and omits some of them. The sample has roughly 160,000 clones, 84% seen once. Sequencing was performed on PBMCs. These receptors all come from a boy younger than 10 in good health and CMV-seronegative.

This clone was found a few times. The chain combines TRBV30 with TRBJ1-1, with a tentative D call TRBD1 (6 bases). V lost 0 bases and J 5 bases, leaving 13 bases between the germline ends. The CDR3 covers 14 residues. Looked up from germline, CDR1 is GTSNPN and CDR2 is SVGIG (reference sequence). The CDR3 protein is CAWSVTQGDTEAFF. The CDR3 nucleotides are TGTGCCTGGAGTGTAACACAGGGAGATACTGAAGCTTTCTTT.

The chain links TRBV5-1 to TRBJ2-7; 9 bases are a match to TRBD1. V dropped 4 bases and J dropped 6; count of bases not matched to a gene: 11. Per germline, CDR1 SGHRS and CDR2 YFSETQ. This CDR3 contains 15 residues. The CDR3 region has the DNA TGCGCCAGCAGCCTTCGGGGACAGGGTGAGGGCGAGCAGTACTTC. Amino acids: CASSLRGQGEGEQYF.

The chain carries TRBV27 and TRBJ2-1; the D is unclear. Trimming shortened V by 0 bases and J by 3 bases, and 9 bases separated the two germline ends. CDR1 and CDR2 from the germline V gene are MNHEY and SMNVEV (reference sequence). This CDR3 spans 15 amino acids. The CDR3 nucleotides are TGTGCCAGCAGTTTATCCCCCCCAGACTACAATGAGCAGTTCTTC. As protein: CASSLSPPDYNEQFF.

The rearrangement links TRBV28 to TRBJ1-4, with 10 positions matching TRBD1. Unmatched junction bases numbered 5, after V lost 5 bases and J lost 8 bases. CDR3 length: 14 amino acids. Germline V CDR1 and CDR2: MDHEN, SYDVKM. The CDR3 region has the DNA TGTGCCAGCAGTAAGACAGGGGGCTTAGAAAAACTGTTTTTT. Its translation is CASSKTGGLEKLFF.

The rearrangement joins TRBV12-5 to TRBJ1-4; 7 nucleotides align to TRBD1. With V trimmed by 5 bases and J by 5 bases, 8 bases remained unmatched. The CDR3 spans 15 residues. From germline, CDR1 is LGHNT and CDR2 FRNRAP. In DNA, the CDR3 is TGTGCTAGTGGTCTAAAGGGGGCGGCAAATGAAAAACTGTTTTTT. Translating gives CASGLKGAANEKLFF.

The CDR3 is CASYRQGNDYEQFF. The CDR3 nucleotides are TGTGCCAGCTACCGACAGGGTAATGATTATGAGCAGTTCTTC. This chain uses TRBV5-4 with TRBJ2-1; 7 bases map to TRBD1. V was clipped by 7 bases and J by 8 bases; unmatched bases: 12. CDR3 length equals 14 residues. CDR1 is SGHNT and CDR2 is YYREEE in the germline V gene (reference sequence).

The chain joins TRBV21-1 to TRBJ2-4; the DNA was not compared with TRBD1, the D call given in the table. TRBV21-1 is deemed a pseudogene. CDR3 length: 19 amino acids. CDR3 in DNA: TGTGCCAGCAGCAAAAAGGACAGGGGAGACTCACTAGCCAAAAACATTCAGTACTTC. It encodes CASSKKDRGDSLAKNIQYF.

V usage is TRBV5-6 and J usage is TRBJ2-1; unclear D gene. Germline V gene lookup returns CDR1 SGHDT and CDR2 YYEEEE. The CDR3 is 13 amino acids. V was trimmed by 0 bases and J by 8 bases, leaving 9 bases between them. CDR3 loop: CASSLGGSYEQFF. CDR3 coding DNA: TGTGCCAGCAGCTTGGGAGGTTCGTATGAGCAGTTCTTC.

This chain connects TRBV28 to TRBJ1-1; no definite D call. CDR1 is MDHEN and CDR2 is SYDVKM in the germline V gene. CDR3 length: 13 amino acids. Trimming took off 5 bases at V and 1 base at J, with 8 bases between the two ends. CDR3 sequence reads: CASSRGQNTEAFF. The CDR3 DNA sequence: TGTGCCAGCAGTCGAGGGCAGAACACTGAAGCTTTCTTT.

Regarding this clone: This is likely a read error, given that the CDR3 carries no conserved phenylalanine or tryptophan at its end. The rearrangement joins TRBV6-5 to TRBJ1-1; a possible D gene is TRBD1 (5 bases). The CDR3 runs to 15 residues. The germline V and J ends were trimmed by 1 base and 0 bases, with 9 bases remaining between them. Germline V lookup: CDR1 MNHEY, CDR2 SVGAGI. The CDR3 sequence: CASSYLGAVNTEAFV. The CDR3 DNA reads TGTGCCAGCAGTTACTTAGGGGCGGTGAACACTGAAGCTTTCGTT.

The V call is TRBV5-1, the J call TRBJ2-5, with a tentative D call TRBD2 (5 bases). Germline CDR1 SGHRS, CDR2 YFSETQ. The CDR3 totals 13 residues. V lost 4 bases to trimming and J lost 0 bases, with 7 bases between them. The DNA for the CDR3 is TGCGCCAGCAGCCGAGGGTACCAAGAGACCCAGTACTTC. Protein sequence: CASSRGYQETQYF.

This sequence joins TRBV4-1 and TRBJ1-2; tentatively, D is TRBD1 (6 bases). Germline V gene lookup returns CDR1 MGHRA and CDR2 YSYEKL. The CDR3 runs to 16 residues. Trimming removed 1 base at V and 0 bases at J, with 12 bases between. CDR3 DNA sequence: TGCGCCAGCAGCCAAGCGCTGGACAGCCCTAACTATGGCTACACCTTC. This gives the protein CASSQALDSPNYGYTF.

This clone appeared a single time. The rearrangement uses TRBV19 and TRBJ1-5; 12 bases align to TRBD1. The germline CDR1 and CDR2 sequences are LNHDA and SQIVND (reference sequence). V trimming: 1 base; J trimming: 9 bases; junction bases outside the gene matches: 10. The CDR3 sequence is 17 residues long. CDR3 nucleotide sequence: TGTGCCAGTAGTATAGGCAGGGGACAGGGGGCTTCTAGGCCCCAGCATTTT. Its translation: CASSIGRGQGASRPQHF.

The rearrangement links TRBV28 to TRBJ2-7; TRBD2 is a possible D gene (5 bases). The V and J ends lost 7 bases and 3 bases respectively, with 19 bases between them. CDR1 and CDR2 from the germline V gene are MDHEN and SYDVKM. The CDR3 runs 15 residues. CDR3 sequence: CASTSDGKDHYEQYF. The CDR3 DNA reads as TGTGCCAGCACCTCCGACGGGAAGGACCACTACGAGCAGTACTTC.

CDR3 nucleotide sequence: TGCGCCAGCAGCGTACAGGGGGCGGCGTTAGGCTACACCTTC. It specifies CASSVQGAALGYTF. The genes are TRBV5-1 and TRBJ1-2; 9 bases line up with TRBD1. The CDR3 contains 14 residues. Germline V lookup: CDR1 SGHRS, CDR2 YFSETQ. The V gene end was trimmed by 4 bases and the J gene end by 8 bases; junction bases not matched to a gene: 9.

This clone is a singleton in its sample. This chain joins TRBV30 and TRBJ1-2; D not certain. Trimming took off 0 bases at V and 1 base at J, with 9 bases between the two ends. This CDR3 is 14 amino acids long. In germline, CDR1 is GTSNPN, CDR2 SVGIG (reference sequence). The chain's CDR3 is CAWSVSGVNYGYTF. For the CDR3, the DNA is TGTGCCTGGAGTGTATCCGGGGTTAACTATGGCTACACCTTC. The variable domain in full, completed from reference TRBV30 and TRBJ1-2, reads SQTIHQWPATLVQPVGSPLSLECTVEGTSNPNLYWYRQAAGRGLQLLFYSVGIGQISSEVPQNLSASRPQDRQFILSSKKLLLSDSGFYLCAWSVSGVNYGYTFGSGTRLTVV.

V is TRBV29-1 and J is TRBJ2-2, with D maybe TRBD1 (6 bases). The ends were cut back, 6 bases at V and 0 bases at J, with 11 bases in the middle. Germline loops: CDR1 SQVTM, CDR2 ANQGSEA. This CDR3 contains 14 residues. The CDR3 DNA reads as TGCAGCGTCGCGACAGGACCGAACACCGGGGAGCTGTTTTTT. Translation: CSVATGPNTGELFF.

V and J are TRBV11-2 and TRBJ1-5, with TRBD1 matching over 8 bases. Germline trimming cut 3 bases from V and 0 bases from J; bases unmatched to any gene: 10. From germline, CDR1 is SGHAT and CDR2 FQNNGV. The CDR3 loop spans 18 amino acids. CDR3: CASSFRDRTIYSNQPQHF. The CDR3, as DNA: TGTGCCAGCAGCTTTCGGGACAGGACTATCTATAGCAATCAGCCCCAGCATTTT.

J is TRBJ1-2 and V is TRBV5-1; TRBD1 agrees at 10 bases. J was trimmed by 4 bases and V by 4 bases; bases with no gene match: 4. CDR3 length: 14 residues. Germline V lookup: CDR1 SGHRS, CDR2 YFSETQ. The CDR3 bases are TGCGCCAGCAGCCCGGACAGGGGGTCCTATGGCTACACCTTC. This gives the protein CASSPDRGSYGYTF.

V is TRBV5-1 and J is TRBJ2-7, with D possibly TRBD2 on 5 matching bases. CDR3 length equals 13 residues. Trimming cost V 5 bases and J 5 bases, with 14 bases left between them. CDR1 is SGHRS, CDR2 YFSETQ, per germline. CDR3 nucleotide sequence: TGCGCCAGCAGACCCACTAGTTCCCACGAGCAGTACTTC. Residues: CASRPTSSHEQYF.

In its sample, this clone was seen once. V is TRBV6-1 and J is TRBJ2-5, with 8 bases matching TRBD2. The CDR3 extends over 13 amino acids. Germline assignment: CDR1 MNHNS and CDR2 SASEGT. V was pared by 6 bases and J by 5 bases, with 5 bases of the junction left unmatched. CDR3 nucleotides: TGTGCCAGCAGCGGGACTAGATCGGAGACCCAGTACTTC. This sequence encodes CASSGTRSETQYF.

The genes are TRBV28 and TRBJ2-3, with TRBD2 identical over 9 bases. In germline, CDR1 is MDHEN, CDR2 SYDVKM. The CDR3 loop spans 14 amino acids. V was pared by 1 base and J by 7 bases, with 3 bases of the junction left unmatched. The CDR3 DNA is TGTGCCAGCAGTTTATCGGGACTAGCATATACGCAGTATTTT. Protein sequence: CASSLSGLAYTQYF.

The chain has TRBV27 and TRBJ2-7; perhaps TRBD1 as D (6 bases). The CDR3 is 13 amino acids. The V and J ends lost 5 bases and 2 bases respectively, with 10 bases between them. Germline CDR1 MNHEY, CDR2 SMNVEV (reference sequence). CDR3 amino acids: CASSRQATYEQYF. CDR3 nucleotide sequence: TGTGCCAGCAGTCGACAGGCCACCTACGAGCAGTACTTC.

This chain uses TRBV7-8 with TRBJ2-2, with D possibly matching TRBD1 (6 bases). V lost 5 bases to trimming and J lost 0 bases, with 13 bases between them. Germline V gives CDR1 SGHVS, CDR2 FQNEAQ. The CDR3 extends over 16 amino acids. The CDR3 DNA reads TGTGCCAGCAGCACCAGGACAGCTGCGAACACCGGGGAGCTGTTTTTT. Translation gives CASSTRTAANTGELFF. The variable domain in full, completed from reference TRBV7-8 and TRBJ2-2, reads GAGVSQSPRYKVAKRGQDVALRCDPISGHVSLFWYQQALGQGPEFLTYFQNEAQLDKSGLPSDRFFAERPEGSVSTLKIQRTQQEDSAVYLCASSTRTAANTGELFFGEGSRLTVL.

The J gene is TRBJ2-7, the V gene TRBV28; a possible D gene is TRBD1 (7 bases). Trimming cost V 8 bases and J 3 bases, with 17 bases left between them. CDR1 is MDHEN and CDR2 is SYDVKM in the germline V gene. The length of the CDR3 is 14 residues. CDR3 nucleotide sequence: TGTGCCAGCCCCCCCGCGGGACAGAGCTACGAGCAGTACTTC. Its protein is CASPPAGQSYEQYF.

The genes are TRBV4-2 and TRBJ2-1, with D perhaps TRBD2 (6 bases). V was cut by 2 bases and J by 0 bases, with 14 bases left in between. The germline gives CDR1 LGHNA, CDR2 YNFKEQ. CDR3 length: 17 residues. DNA for the CDR3: TGTGCCAGCAGCCAATACGGGAGCCGGAGCTCCTACAATGAGCAGTTCTTC. Its protein product is CASSQYGSRSSYNEQFF.